This T cell receptor beta chain was recorded in a study of blood T cell repertoires in COVID-19. Generated by immunoSEQ multiplex PCR, the TCRdb table keeps only in-frame clones and is missing some. The table lists some 350,000 clones, roughly 90% of them singletons. The Seattle patients, enrolled during active infection, were followed longitudinally. This CDR3 contains 14 residues. J lost 6 bases, V lost 4 bases, and 7 bases had no gene match. Looked up from germline, CDR1 is SGHRS and CDR2 is YFSETQ. This sequence was found in an older woman with COVID-19, enrolled during active disease. Sequenced: peripheral blood. The chain couples TRBV5-1 to TRBJ1-1; 9 bases align to TRBD1. The CDR3 region has the DNA TGCGCCAGCAGCAGGGAGACAGGGGGTCCTGAAGCTTTCTTT. It encodes CASSRETGGPEAFF.